This is a list of T cell receptor beta chains from one sample in a study of human T cells and chemical hapten exposure. TCRdb processed the RACE reads anew with MiXCR; each CDR3 protein has one entry. Counted here are 210,000 or so distinct CDR3 sequences, around 25% occurring once; the ten biggest clones make up 2% to 3%. The starting material was whole blood, obtained in connection with sensitization to the hapten diphenylcyclopropenone (DPC). The receptors originated from a woman in her 40s with alopecia areata. Some clones in this sample may be carry-over from other donors' samples. CDR3s include the opening cysteine and the closing phenylalanine or tryptophan. Each record gives: CDR3 length, D gene, V gene, clone size, J gene, CDR3 protein, CDR3 DNA. The D gene is left open where the match is weak. Size is stated for part of the rows, as once, few or many counts, or as a class when the clone is expanded.

15	TRBD1	TRBV5-1	few	TRBJ1-2	CASSLAGTGGEGYTF	TGCGCCAGCAGCTTGGCCGGGACAGGGGGCGAGGGCTACACCTTC
14	TRBD1	TRBV4-3	many	TRBJ2-7	CASSHGTGSDEQYF	TGTGCCAGCAGCCACGGGACAGGTAGCGACGAGCAGTACTTC
16	.	TRBV20-1	few	TRBJ2-1	CSARIIGGDSYNEQFF	TGCAGTGCTAGAATTATTGGTGGGGACTCCTACAATGAGCAGTTCTTC
11	.	TRBV28	many	TRBJ2-2	CASGWAGELFF	TGTGCCAGCGGTTGGGCCGGGGAGCTGTTTTTT
14	.	TRBV6-2/TRBV6-3	few	TRBJ2-5	CASDGQRHQETQYF	TGTGCCAGCGACGGACAGCGCCACCAAGAGACCCAGTACTTC
16	TRBD2	TRBV9	few	TRBJ2-1	CASSVTTSGRVYEQFF	TGTGCCAGCAGCGTCACCACTAGCGGGAGGGTGTACGAGCAGTTCTTC
11	.	TRBV6-2/TRBV6-3	.	TRBJ1-1	CASAWRAEAFF	TGTGCCAGCGCGTGGCGGGCTGAAGCTTTCTTT
13	.	TRBV7-9	few	TRBJ1-4	CASSFTSNEKLFF	TGTGCCAGCAGCTTCACTAGTAATGAAAAACTGTTTTTT
17	TRBD1	TRBV28	few	TRBJ2-6	CASSLTGLSSTANVLTF	TGTGCCAGCAGCCTGACAGGGCTCTCCTCTACGGCCAACGTCCTGACTTTC
15	.	TRBV5-1	.	TRBJ1-1	CASSVEVQTNTEAFF	TGCGCCAGCAGCGTGGAGGTACAGACAAACACTGAAGCTTTCTTT
15	TRBD1	TRBV10-3	.	TRBJ2-1	CAISRTGTDRNEQFF	TGTGCCATCAGCCGGACAGGGACGGATAGGAATGAGCAGTTCTTC
13	TRBD2	TRBV28	.	TRBJ2-7	CASNRFPAGEQYF	TGTGCCAGTAACAGGTTCCCAGCGGGGGAGCAGTACTTC
12	.	TRBV20-1	.	TRBJ2-1	CSAWGPAEEQFF	TGCAGTGCCTGGGGACCCGCGGAGGAGCAGTTCTTC
13	.	TRBV12-3/TRBV12-4	few	TRBJ2-1	CASSRLVVNEQFF	TGTGCCAGCAGCCGACTAGTAGTCAATGAGCAGTTCTTC
15	.	TRBV28	.	TRBJ2-3	CASSLGQQTTDTQYF	TGTGCCAGCAGTTTAGGGCAACAAACCACAGATACGCAGTATTTT
13	.	TRBV14	few	TRBJ1-2	CASSQVRSGGYTF	TGTGCCAGCAGCCAAGTGAGGAGTGGAGGCTACACCTTC
16	TRBD2	TRBV20-1	.	TRBJ2-1	CSARTSGRGVYNEQFF	TGCAGTGCTAGGACTAGCGGGAGGGGTGTTTACAATGAGCAGTTCTTC
17	TRBD1	TRBV6-2/TRBV6-3	.	TRBJ1-5	CASSYNVGQGANQPQHF	TGTGCCAGCAGCTATAACGTGGGACAGGGCGCCAATCAGCCCCAGCATTTT
16	.	TRBV3-1	once	TRBJ1-3	CASSHHLSNSGNTIYF	TGTGCCAGCAGCCATCACCTCTCGAACTCTGGAAACACCATATATTTT
13	.	TRBV7-2	.	TRBJ2-1	CASSLVEIGEQFF	TGTGCCAGCAGCTTAGTCGAAATAGGTGAGCAGTTCTTC
11	.	TRBV5-6	.	TRBJ2-5	CASSWGETQYF	TGTGCCAGCAGCTGGGGGGAGACCCAGTACTTC
24	TRBD2	TRBV6-6	.	TRBJ2-3	CASSYPSTSGARSGRFASTDTQYF	TGTGCCAGCAGTTACCCGTCGACTAGCGGGGCGCGATCGGGGCGGTTTGCTAGCACAGATACGCAGTATTTT
14	.	TRBV20-1	many	TRBJ1-5	CSASAAGGSQPQHF	TGCAGTGCTTCGGCGGCAGGTGGAAGTCAGCCCCAGCATTTT
15	.	TRBV5-6	few	TRBJ1-5	CASSLWGPSNQPQHF	TGTGCCAGCAGCTTGTGGGGCCCTAGCAATCAGCCCCAGCATTTT
13	.	TRBV5-5	.	TRBJ2-2	CASSLMDTGELFF	TGTGCCAGCAGCTTGATGGACACCGGGGAGCTGTTTTTT
14	.	TRBV10-3	few	TRBJ2-5	CAIGGAGASETQYF	TGTGCCATAGGGGGGGCGGGAGCTTCGGAGACCCAGTACTTC
14	.	TRBV2	.	TRBJ1-5	CASSERTGPAPQHF	TGTGCCAGCAGTGAAAGGACCGGCCCTGCTCCCCAGCATTTT
10	.	TRBV20-1	.	TRBJ2-7	CSAPRAEQYF	TGCAGTGCTCCCCGGGCAGAGCAGTACTTC
14	.	TRBV27	few	TRBJ1-1	CASSSLGSDTEAFF	TGTGCCAGCAGTTCCCTAGGTTCCGACACTGAAGCTTTCTTT
17	.	TRBV7-9	.	TRBJ1-1	CASSLSPGVGRDTEAFF	TGTGCCAGCAGCTTAAGTCCCGGGGTCGGGCGGGACACTGAAGCTTTCTTT
14	TRBD1	TRBV7-9	many	TRBJ1-6	CASSPGGTETPLHF	TGTGCCAGCAGCCCTGGGGGGACAGAGACACCCCTCCACTTT
16	.	TRBV11-2	.	TRBJ1-1	CASSSTPWAVNTEAFF	TGTGCCAGCAGCTCTACCCCCTGGGCGGTGAACACTGAAGCTTTCTTT
18	TRBD2	TRBV5-1	few	TRBJ2-5	CASSLGLAGTGGQETQYF	TGCGCCAGCAGCTTAGGACTAGCGGGCACAGGAGGGCAAGAGACCCAGTACTTC
15	TRBD1	TRBV5-6	few	TRBJ1-3	CASSLDRGSGNTIYF	TGTGCCAGCAGCCTCGACAGGGGATCTGGAAACACCATATATTTT
13	.	TRBV28	many	TRBJ1-1	CASSSGTASGPTF	TGTGCCAGCAGTTCAGGCACAGCCTCTGGGCCTACGTTT
14	.	TRBV7-9	.	TRBJ2-7	CASSLSGTAWEQYF	TGTGCCAGCAGCTTATCGGGGACCGCCTGGGAGCAGTACTTC
13	.	TRBV9	many	TRBJ2-3	CASSLVHTDTQYF	TGTGCCAGCAGCCTCGTGCACACAGATACGCAGTATTTT
14	.	TRBV20-1	few	TRBJ1-1	CSARVGVRPTEAFF	TGCAGTGCTAGAGTTGGTGTAAGGCCCACTGAAGCTTTCTTT
13	.	TRBV29-1	many	TRBJ1-6	CSVQQGHNSPLHF	TGCAGCGTTCAGCAGGGTCATAATTCACCCCTCCACTTT
12	.	TRBV10-3	few	TRBJ2-3	CAISETADTQYF	TGTGCCATCAGTGAGACGGCAGATACGCAGTATTTT
12	.	TRBV29-1	.	TRBJ2-1	CSVEGRYNEQFF	TGCAGCGTTGAGGGCAGGTACAATGAGCAGTTCTTC
15	.	TRBV18	.	TRBJ1-4	CASSPRWGDNEKLFF	TGTGCCAGCTCGCCGCGGTGGGGAGACAATGAAAAACTGTTTTTT
16	.	TRBV4-3	many	TRBJ2-1	CASSQESHKTYNEQFF	TGCGCCAGCAGCCAAGAATCCCACAAAACCTACAATGAGCAGTTCTTC
15	.	TRBV4-3	few	TRBJ2-1	CASSQDTGPHNEQFF	TGCGCCAGCAGCCAAGATACGGGGCCCCACAATGAGCAGTTCTTC